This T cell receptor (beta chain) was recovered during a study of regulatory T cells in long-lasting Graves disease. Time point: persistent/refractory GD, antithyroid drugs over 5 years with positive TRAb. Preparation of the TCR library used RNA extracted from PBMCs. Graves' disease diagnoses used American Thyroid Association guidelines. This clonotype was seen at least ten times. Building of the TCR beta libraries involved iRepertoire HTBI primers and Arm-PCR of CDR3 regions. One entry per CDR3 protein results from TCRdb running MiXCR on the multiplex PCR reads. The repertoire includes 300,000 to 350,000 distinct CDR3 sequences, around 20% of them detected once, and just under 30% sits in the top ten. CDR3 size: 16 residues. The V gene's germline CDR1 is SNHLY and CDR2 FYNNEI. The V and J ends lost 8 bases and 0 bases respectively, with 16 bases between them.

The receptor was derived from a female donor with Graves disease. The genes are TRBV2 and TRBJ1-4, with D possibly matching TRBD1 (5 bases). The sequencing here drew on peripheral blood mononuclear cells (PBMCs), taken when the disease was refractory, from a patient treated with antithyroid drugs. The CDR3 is CASAQPGLTTNEKLFF. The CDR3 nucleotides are TGTGCCAGCGCTCAACCGGGACTCACAACTAATGAAAAACTGTTTTTT.